This T cell receptor (beta chain) came from a study of cytomegalovirus exposure and HLA in healthy donors. Study-level findings and limits: Reports state that TCR beta sequences accurately predicted most subjects' HLA-A and HLA-B alleles. The classifier was said to identify cytomegalovirus status with high specificity and sensitivity. For presence/absence analyses, sequencing depth was assumed to be roughly uniform across donors.

A word on this clone: Antigen unknown.

V was clipped by 4 bases and J by 1 base, with 15 bases between them. Germline V gives CDR1 SGHRS, CDR2 YFSETQ. The CDR3 totals 15 residues. This PCR relied on a set of 60 Vbeta primers and 13 Jbeta primers. In the source study's methods: Roughly 81 million unique TCR beta chains, roughly 10 million shared, were counted in a later analysis. Using immunoSEQ multiplex PCR, the repertoire was profiled, and TCRdb retains in-frame clones only, with some absent. V, J and clone size were drawn from that table, and D and trimming were deduced from the DNA. The sample holds about 120,000 clones; around 76% are singletons and the top ten take roughly 30%.

The TCR sequence derives from a man aged 60-69 years in good health and CMV-seropositive. This chain connects TRBV5-1 to TRBJ2-7; possibly TRBD1 for D (5 bases). Sample: PBMCs. CDR3 region: CASSLQGVQSYEQYF. Written as DNA, the CDR3 is TGCGCCAGCAGCCTTCAGGGCGTACAATCCTACGAGCAGTACTTC.